This T cell receptor beta chain was captured by sequencing in a study of neurological immune-mediated disorders. TCRdb re-derived calls from the 5' RACE reads in MiXCR, one entry per CDR3 protein. Here the sample spans about 55,000 distinct CDR3 sequences, more than 3% being singletons. CDR1 is SGDLS and CDR2 is YYNGEE in the germline V gene. V trimming: 6 bases; J trimming: 7 bases; junction bases outside the gene matches: 15. This CDR3 spans 16 amino acids. Whole-study results and caveats: Phylogenetic grouping assigned the repertoires of 18 of 34 multiple sclerosis patients to a single related-CDR3 cluster, which may represent a signature.

Where libraries were unsorted, they were derived from 2 million PBMCs stored at -80 degrees C. This clonotype was found many times. Antigen specificity is unknown. This chain links TRBV9 with TRBJ1-2; 10 bases fit TRBD1. The receptor's source is a man aged 25-45 years with multiple sclerosis. Sample: PBMCs. Here the CDR3 reads CASTLDGTGELSGYTF. The DNA of the CDR3 is TGTGCCAGCACCCTAGACGGGACAGGGGAGTTGTCTGGCTACACCTTC.